A selection of T cell receptor beta chains follows, all from one sample in a study of T cell repertoires in cytomegalovirus infection. Using its own MiXCR run on the reads, TCRdb lists one record per CDR3 protein. This sample has 560,000 or so distinct CDR3 sequences, with more than 15% found just once. Sequences were obtained from CD8+ T cells from PBMCs. The source of these receptors is a human donor in good health (CMV status not recorded). Some clones in this sample may be carry-over from other donors' samples. Both conserved end residues are part of each CDR3. The D gene is left open where the match is weak. Clone size is not always given. Where it is, it says once, few, many or a class for expanded clones.

v_gene: TRBV12-3/TRBV12-4
j_gene: TRBJ1-2
abundance: .
d_gene: TRBD1
CDR3nt: TGTGCCAGCAGTTTATTATTGGGACAGGGGGACCGAAACTATGGCTACACCTTC
CDR3aa: CASSLLLGQGDRNYGYTF

v_gene: TRBV6-5
j_gene: TRBJ2-1
abundance: few
d_gene: .
CDR3nt: TGTGCCAGCAGTCCTCGGGGTAGCGGACTCTACAATGAGCAGTTCTTC
CDR3aa: CASSPRGSGLYNEQFF

v_gene: TRBV12-3/TRBV12-4
j_gene: TRBJ1-1
abundance: few
d_gene: .
CDR3nt: TGTGCCAGCAGTTTGGACAGCGCAAACACTGAAGCTTTCTTT
CDR3aa: CASSLDSANTEAFF

v_gene: TRBV14
j_gene: TRBJ2-3
abundance: many
d_gene: .
CDR3nt: TGTGCCAGCAGCACCAGCACAGATACGCAGTATTTT
CDR3aa: CASSTSTDTQYF

v_gene: TRBV7-9
j_gene: TRBJ2-3
abundance: .
d_gene: .
CDR3nt: TGTGCCAGCAGCCTTAAGAGGGGTAGCACAGATACGCAGTATTTT
CDR3aa: CASSLKRGSTDTQYF

v_gene: TRBV27
j_gene: TRBJ2-2
abundance: many
d_gene: TRBD2
CDR3nt: TGTGCCAGCAGTTTACTAGCGGATAACACCGGGGAGCTGTTTTTT
CDR3aa: CASSLLADNTGELFF

v_gene: TRBV9
j_gene: TRBJ1-2
abundance: .
d_gene: .
CDR3nt: TGTGCCAGCAGCGGCGACAGGCCCGACGGCTACACCTTC
CDR3aa: CASSGDRPDGYTF

v_gene: TRBV5-6
j_gene: TRBJ1-5
abundance: few
d_gene: .
CDR3nt: TGTGCCAGCAGCTTGGGGAGATATCAGCGGACTAATCAGCCCCAGCATTTT
CDR3aa: CASSLGRYQRTNQPQHF

v_gene: TRBV6-2/TRBV6-3
j_gene: TRBJ2-7
abundance: many
d_gene: .
CDR3nt: TGTGCCAGCAGTTACTCACCGGGGACCTACGAGCAGTACTTC
CDR3aa: CASSYSPGTYEQYF

v_gene: TRBV2
j_gene: TRBJ2-1
abundance: few
d_gene: TRBD2
CDR3nt: TGTGCCAGCAGTGAAGCGGGTAGCGGGGGGGGGAATGAGCAGTTCTTC
CDR3aa: CASSEAGSGGGNEQFF

v_gene: TRBV9
j_gene: TRBJ2-3
abundance: few
d_gene: TRBD1
CDR3nt: TGTGCCAGCAGCGCGGGACAGGGGAGGGTTGGGATTTCTACGCAGTATTTT
CDR3aa: CASSAGQGRVGISTQYF

v_gene: TRBV4-1
j_gene: TRBJ2-1
abundance: few
d_gene: .
CDR3nt: TGCGCCAGCAGCCTCCGGGCGTTGGCAGGCTCCTACAATGAGCAGTTCTTC
CDR3aa: CASSLRALAGSYNEQFF

v_gene: TRBV20-1
j_gene: TRBJ2-5
abundance: .
d_gene: TRBD1
CDR3nt: TGCAGTGCTATCACCGGGACAGGGGAAGAGACCCAGTACTTC
CDR3aa: CSAITGTGEETQYF

v_gene: TRBV7-9
j_gene: TRBJ2-3
abundance: many
d_gene: .
CDR3nt: TGTGCCAGCAGCTTAAACGTCCAAGGGGGGGCGGAGGATACGCAGTATTTT
CDR3aa: CASSLNVQGGAEDTQYF

v_gene: TRBV9
j_gene: TRBJ2-7
abundance: .
d_gene: .
CDR3nt: TGTGCCAGCAGCGCGACCGGGACTTCTAGCTACGAGCAGTACTTC
CDR3aa: CASSATGTSSYEQYF

v_gene: TRBV20-1
j_gene: TRBJ2-5
abundance: .
d_gene: TRBD2
CDR3nt: TGCAGTGCTAGAGATCTGGGAGGGGCCCTGCGAGGGGAGACCCAGTACTTC
CDR3aa: CSARDLGGALRGETQYF

v_gene: TRBV15
j_gene: TRBJ1-1
abundance: .
d_gene: TRBD1
CDR3nt: TGTGCCACCATCCCAGGGGGAATGAACACTGAAGCTTTCTTT
CDR3aa: CATIPGGMNTEAFF

v_gene: TRBV5-1
j_gene: TRBJ2-7
abundance: .
d_gene: TRBD2
CDR3nt: TGCGCCGGGTTAGATTCCGGGACTAGCGGGAGTCTGTCGTATGAGCAGTACTTC
CDR3aa: CAGLDSGTSGSLSYEQYF

v_gene: TRBV11-2
j_gene: TRBJ2-2
abundance: many
d_gene: .
CDR3nt: TGTGCCAGCAGCTACCAAACGACCACCGGGGAGCTGTTTTTT
CDR3aa: CASSYQTTTGELFF

v_gene: TRBV2
j_gene: TRBJ1-1
abundance: .
d_gene: TRBD1
CDR3nt: TGTGCCAGCAATCCGACAGGGGAGGAGGGAACAGGTGGGTTGGATGAAGCTTTCTTT
CDR3aa: CASNPTGEEGTGGLDEAFF

v_gene: TRBV19
j_gene: TRBJ1-6
abundance: .
d_gene: .
CDR3nt: TGTGCCAGTAGTACCGGACCGACCCCACCCCTCCACTTT
CDR3aa: CASSTGPTPPLHF

v_gene: TRBV28
j_gene: TRBJ1-6
abundance: .
d_gene: TRBD1
CDR3nt: TGTGCCAGCAGGCATAACGACAGGGGAGTATGGTCACCCCTCCACTTT
CDR3aa: CASRHNDRGVWSPLHF

v_gene: TRBV24-1
j_gene: TRBJ2-3
abundance: few
d_gene: TRBD1
CDR3nt: TGTGCCACCAGTGCCCCACCCCGGGACAGAACGCAGTATTTT
CDR3aa: CATSAPPRDRTQYF

v_gene: TRBV7-9
j_gene: TRBJ2-7
abundance: many
d_gene: .
CDR3nt: TGTGCCAGCAGCGAGGAGCGGGACATCTCCTACGAGCAGTACTTC
CDR3aa: CASSEERDISYEQYF

v_gene: TRBV11-3
j_gene: TRBJ2-2
abundance: many
d_gene: TRBD2
CDR3nt: TGTGCCAGCAGCTTAGACCCTTTCGACTCGGCGCTAGCGGGAACTAACACCGGGGAGCTGTTTTTT
CDR3aa: CASSLDPFDSALAGTNTGELFF

v_gene: TRBV7-9
j_gene: TRBJ2-2
abundance: .
d_gene: .
CDR3nt: TGTGCCAGTATCCCGCGGGTGGCCAAAACCGGGGAGCTGTTTTTT
CDR3aa: CASIPRVAKTGELFF

v_gene: TRBV14
j_gene: TRBJ2-3
abundance: many
d_gene: .
CDR3nt: TGTGCCAGCAGCCAAGGACCCGGGTCGAGGGGTACAGATACGCAGTATTTT
CDR3aa: CASSQGPGSRGTDTQYF

v_gene: TRBV2
j_gene: TRBJ2-7
abundance: many
d_gene: .
CDR3nt: TGTGCCAGCAGTGAAATAGGCGGGCAACAAGAGCAGTACTTC
CDR3aa: CASSEIGGQQEQYF

v_gene: TRBV4-1
j_gene: TRBJ2-5
abundance: .
d_gene: .
CDR3nt: TGCGCCAGCAGCCAAGAAACGCGCACAGGGAGATCGGAGGAGACCCAGTACTTC
CDR3aa: CASSQETRTGRSEETQYF

v_gene: TRBV2
j_gene: TRBJ2-3
abundance: few
d_gene: .
CDR3nt: TGTGCCAGCAGTGAAAATCTCAGGTTGCAGTATTTT
CDR3aa: CASSENLRLQYF

v_gene: TRBV3-1
j_gene: TRBJ2-2
abundance: .
d_gene: TRBD2
CDR3nt: TGTGCCAGCAGCCAAGCGGGAGGGCGAACCGGGGAGCTGTTTTTT
CDR3aa: CASSQAGGRTGELFF

v_gene: TRBV6-6
j_gene: TRBJ2-2
abundance: few
d_gene: TRBD1
CDR3nt: TGTGCCAGCAGTTACCGACAGGGTGCGAACACCGGGGAGCTGTTTTTT
CDR3aa: CASSYRQGANTGELFF

v_gene: TRBV4-1
j_gene: TRBJ2-3
abundance: many
d_gene: TRBD1
CDR3nt: TGCGCCAGCAGCCCAGGACAGGGGAAAGATACGCAGTATTTT
CDR3aa: CASSPGQGKDTQYF

v_gene: TRBV27
j_gene: TRBJ1-2
abundance: few
d_gene: .
CDR3nt: TGTGCCAGCAGTTTATCCACAGTGGACTATGGCTACACCTTC
CDR3aa: CASSLSTVDYGYTF

v_gene: TRBV7-8
j_gene: TRBJ1-6
abundance: many
d_gene: .
CDR3nt: TGTGCCAGCAGCTTAGCGCTTGCCAGGTCGAGCTCCTATAATTCACCCCTCCACTTT
CDR3aa: CASSLALARSSSYNSPLHF

v_gene: TRBV11-2
j_gene: TRBJ2-7
abundance: few
d_gene: TRBD1
CDR3nt: TGTGCCAGCAGCTCTCGAACAGGGGGCGTTTCTAACGAGCAGTACTTC
CDR3aa: CASSSRTGGVSNEQYF

v_gene: TRBV20-1
j_gene: TRBJ2-7
abundance: many
d_gene: TRBD2
CDR3nt: TGCAGTGCTAGAGGACTAGCGGGAGTCGAGCAGTACTTC
CDR3aa: CSARGLAGVEQYF

v_gene: TRBV3-1
j_gene: TRBJ2-2
abundance: .
d_gene: .
CDR3nt: TGTGCCAGCAGCCAAGAGGAAGAGAACCCGGACACCGGGGAGCTGTTTTTT
CDR3aa: CASSQEEENPDTGELFF

v_gene: TRBV27
j_gene: TRBJ2-3
abundance: many
d_gene: .
CDR3nt: TGTGCCAGCAGTTTCGGAGAGACAGATACGCAGTATTTT
CDR3aa: CASSFGETDTQYF

v_gene: TRBV7-2
j_gene: TRBJ1-3
abundance: many
d_gene: .
CDR3nt: TGTGCCAGCAGCCACCGGGCGGCAAGCTCTGGAAACACCATATATTTT
CDR3aa: CASSHRAASSGNTIYF

v_gene: TRBV7-9
j_gene: TRBJ1-1
abundance: many
d_gene: .
CDR3nt: TGTGCCAGCAGCTTAGTAGTGGGACACTTGAACACTGAAGCTTTCTTT
CDR3aa: CASSLVVGHLNTEAFF

v_gene: TRBV5-4
j_gene: TRBJ1-2
abundance: .
d_gene: TRBD1
CDR3nt: TGTGCCAGCAGCACTTCGACAGGGTTGGACTATGGCTACACCTTC
CDR3aa: CASSTSTGLDYGYTF

v_gene: TRBV29-1
j_gene: TRBJ2-1
abundance: .
d_gene: TRBD1
CDR3nt: TGCAGCGTTGGGGGACAGGATACTTACAATGAGCAGTTCTTC
CDR3aa: CSVGGQDTYNEQFF

v_gene: TRBV5-6
j_gene: TRBJ2-2
abundance: .
d_gene: .
CDR3nt: TGTGCCAGCGGGGAGACCGCGAACACCGGGGAGCTGTTTTTT
CDR3aa: CASGETANTGELFF

v_gene: TRBV20-1
j_gene: TRBJ2-4
abundance: few
d_gene: TRBD1
CDR3nt: TGCAGTGCTAGACCAGGGGGCGACATTCAGTACTTC
CDR3aa: CSARPGGDIQYF

v_gene: TRBV7-6
j_gene: TRBJ1-1
abundance: .
d_gene: .
CDR3nt: TGTGCCAGCACCAACATTCGGGGGCAAAGAATGAACACTGAAGCTTTCTTT
CDR3aa: CASTNIRGQRMNTEAFF

v_gene: TRBV2
j_gene: TRBJ2-7
abundance: .
d_gene: .
CDR3nt: TGTGCCAGCTTCGGAAGGACTGGTCTCTACGAGCAGTACTTC
CDR3aa: CASFGRTGLYEQYF

v_gene: TRBV19
j_gene: TRBJ1-5
abundance: .
d_gene: TRBD1
CDR3nt: TGTGCCAGTAGTACCACGGGTCAGGGGGCAGGTCAGCCCCAGCATTTT
CDR3aa: CASSTTGQGAGQPQHF

v_gene: TRBV6-5
j_gene: TRBJ2-7
abundance: .
d_gene: TRBD2
CDR3nt: TGTGCCACCTCCTCTCGCGGGAGCAACGAGCAGTACTTC
CDR3aa: CATSSRGSNEQYF

v_gene: TRBV27
j_gene: TRBJ2-7
abundance: few
d_gene: .
CDR3nt: TGTGCCAGCAGTACCTCGGTAGGGACCTCCTACGAGCAGTACTTC
CDR3aa: CASSTSVGTSYEQYF

v_gene: TRBV4-2
j_gene: TRBJ1-1
abundance: few
d_gene: .
CDR3nt: TGTGCCAGCAGCCAAGATCCCAAGAACACTGAAGCTTTCTTT
CDR3aa: CASSQDPKNTEAFF

v_gene: TRBV7-6
j_gene: TRBJ2-3
abundance: few
d_gene: .
CDR3nt: TGTGCCAGCAGCTTTTACAGGAGCACAGATACGCAGTATTTT
CDR3aa: CASSFYRSTDTQYF

v_gene: TRBV2
j_gene: TRBJ2-1
abundance: few
d_gene: .
CDR3nt: TGTGCCAGGGGAAGGGGTGGTGAGCAGTTCTTC
CDR3aa: CARGRGGEQFF